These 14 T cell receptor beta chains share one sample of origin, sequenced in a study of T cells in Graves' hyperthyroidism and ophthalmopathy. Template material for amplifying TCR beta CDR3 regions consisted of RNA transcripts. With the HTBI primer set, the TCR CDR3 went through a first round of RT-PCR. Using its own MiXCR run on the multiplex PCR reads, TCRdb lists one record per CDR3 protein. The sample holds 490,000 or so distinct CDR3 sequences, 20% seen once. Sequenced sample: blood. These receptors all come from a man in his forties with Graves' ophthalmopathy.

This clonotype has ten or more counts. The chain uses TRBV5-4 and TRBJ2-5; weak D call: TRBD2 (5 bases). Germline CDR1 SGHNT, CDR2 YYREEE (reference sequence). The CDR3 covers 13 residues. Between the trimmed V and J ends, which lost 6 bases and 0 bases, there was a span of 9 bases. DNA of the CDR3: TGTGCCAGCACCATCGGGGACCAAGAGACCCAGTACTTC. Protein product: CASTIGDQETQYF.

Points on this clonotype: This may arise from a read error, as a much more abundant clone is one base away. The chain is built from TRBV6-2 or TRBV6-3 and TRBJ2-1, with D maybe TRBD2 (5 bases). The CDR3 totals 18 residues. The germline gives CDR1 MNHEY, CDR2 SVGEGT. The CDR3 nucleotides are TGTGCCGGCAGTTACGGCGGGTTCTCCCGCCCGCTACACAATGAGCAGTTCTTC. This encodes CAGSYGGFSRPLHNEQFF.

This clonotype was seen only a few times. The chain's CDR3 is CASSQGIGGFEKLFF. DNA for the CDR3: TGCGCCAGCAGCCAAGGGATAGGGGGCTTTGAAAAACTGTTTTTT. J is TRBJ1-4 and V is TRBV4-1; 7 nucleotides align to TRBD1. Germline lookup yields CDR1 MGHRA and CDR2 YSYEKL. The length of the CDR3 is 15 residues. With 1 base clipped from V and 7 bases from J, the junction kept 6 bases outside the gene matches.

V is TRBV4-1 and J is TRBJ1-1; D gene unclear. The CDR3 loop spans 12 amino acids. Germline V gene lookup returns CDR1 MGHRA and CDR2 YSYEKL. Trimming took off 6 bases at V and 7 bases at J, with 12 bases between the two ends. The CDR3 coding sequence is TGCGCCAGCAGACGAAAACCCGGTGAAGCTTTCTTT. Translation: CASRRKPGEAFF.

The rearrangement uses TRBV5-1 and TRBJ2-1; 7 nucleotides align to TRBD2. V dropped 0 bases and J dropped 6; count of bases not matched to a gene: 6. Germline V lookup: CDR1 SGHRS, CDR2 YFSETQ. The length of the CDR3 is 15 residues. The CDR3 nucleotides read TGCGCCAGCAGCTTGGGGACTAGTCAGGGCAATGAGCAGTTCTTC. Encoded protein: CASSLGTSQGNEQFF.

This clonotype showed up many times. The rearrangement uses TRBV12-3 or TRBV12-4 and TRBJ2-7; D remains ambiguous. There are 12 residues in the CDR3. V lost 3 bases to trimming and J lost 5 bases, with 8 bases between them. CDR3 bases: TGTGCCAGCAGTTTCTCCTGGGACGAGCAGTACTTC. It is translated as CASSFSWDEQYF.

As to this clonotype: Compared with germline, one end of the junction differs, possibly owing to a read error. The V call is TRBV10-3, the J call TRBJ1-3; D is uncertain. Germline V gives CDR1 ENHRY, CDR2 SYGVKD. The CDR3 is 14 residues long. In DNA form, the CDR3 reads TGTGCCAGCAAGGGAGTGAGCTCTGGAAACACCATATACTTT. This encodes CASKGVSSGNTIYF.

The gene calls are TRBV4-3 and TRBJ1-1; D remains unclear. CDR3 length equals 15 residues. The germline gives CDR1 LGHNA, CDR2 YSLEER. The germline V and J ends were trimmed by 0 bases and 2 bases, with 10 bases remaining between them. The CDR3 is CASSQEAADNTEAFF. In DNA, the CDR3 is TGCGCCAGCAGCCAAGAGGCGGCAGATAACACTGAAGCTTTCTTT.

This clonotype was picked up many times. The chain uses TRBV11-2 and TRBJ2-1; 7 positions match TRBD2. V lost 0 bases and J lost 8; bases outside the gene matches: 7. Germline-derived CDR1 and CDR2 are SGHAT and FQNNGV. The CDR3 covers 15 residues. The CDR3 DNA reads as TGTGCCAGCAGCTTAGAGGCAGGGAGGGAACATGAGCAGTTCTTC. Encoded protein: CASSLEAGREHEQFF.

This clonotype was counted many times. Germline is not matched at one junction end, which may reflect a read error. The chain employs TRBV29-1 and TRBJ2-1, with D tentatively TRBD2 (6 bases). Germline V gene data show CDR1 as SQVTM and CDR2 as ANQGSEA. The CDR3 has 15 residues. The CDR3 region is CSVEGNRDSDNEQFF. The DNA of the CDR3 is TGCAGCGTTGAAGGTAACCGGGACTCCGACAATGAGCAGTTCTTC.

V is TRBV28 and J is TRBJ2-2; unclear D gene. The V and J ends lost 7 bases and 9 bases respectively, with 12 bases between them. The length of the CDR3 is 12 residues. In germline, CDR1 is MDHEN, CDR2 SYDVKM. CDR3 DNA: TGTGCCAGCAACTTGAAGGGTAGGGAGCTGTTTTTT. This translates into CASNLKGRELFF.

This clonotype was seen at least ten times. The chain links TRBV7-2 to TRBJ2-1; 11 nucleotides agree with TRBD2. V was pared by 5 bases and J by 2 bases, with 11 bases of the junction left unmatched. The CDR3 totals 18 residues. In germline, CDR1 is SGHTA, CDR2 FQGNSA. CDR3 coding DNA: TGTGCCAGCAGCCTCAAACTCCAGACTAGCGGGGCCTACAATGAGCAGTTCTTC. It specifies CASSLKLQTSGAYNEQFF.

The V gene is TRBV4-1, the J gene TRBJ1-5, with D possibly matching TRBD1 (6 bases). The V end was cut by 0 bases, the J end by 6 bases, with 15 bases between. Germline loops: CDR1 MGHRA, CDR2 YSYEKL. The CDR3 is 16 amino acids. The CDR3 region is CASSQEGGGVGQPQHF. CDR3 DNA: TGCGCCAGCAGCCAAGAAGGGGGAGGGGTGGGTCAGCCCCAGCATTTT.

CDR3 protein: CASCQIRQDTDTQYF. Here the CDR3 DNA reads TGCGCCAGCTGCCAGATCCGACAGGACACAGATACGCAGTATTTT. The chain links TRBV5-1 to TRBJ2-3; maybe TRBD1 (6 bases). This CDR3 has 15 amino acids. V was cut by 7 bases and J by 2 bases, with 17 bases left in between. Germline V gene sequence: CDR1 SGHRS, CDR2 YFSETQ.